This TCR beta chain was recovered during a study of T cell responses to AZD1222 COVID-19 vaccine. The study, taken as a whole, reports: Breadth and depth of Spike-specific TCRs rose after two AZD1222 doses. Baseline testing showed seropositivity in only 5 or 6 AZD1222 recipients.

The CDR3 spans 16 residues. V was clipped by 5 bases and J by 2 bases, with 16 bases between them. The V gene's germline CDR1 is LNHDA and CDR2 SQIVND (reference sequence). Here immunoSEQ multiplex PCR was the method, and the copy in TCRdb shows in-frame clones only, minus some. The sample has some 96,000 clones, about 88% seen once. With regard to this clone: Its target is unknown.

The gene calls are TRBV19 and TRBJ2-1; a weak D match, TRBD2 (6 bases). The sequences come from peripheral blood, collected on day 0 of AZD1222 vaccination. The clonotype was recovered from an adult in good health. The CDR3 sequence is CASSSFGSYTYNEQFF. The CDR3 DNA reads TGTGCCAGTAGTTCCTTCGGGAGCTACACCTACAATGAGCAGTTCTTC.